This T cell receptor beta chain came from a study of PD-1 blockade in classical Hodgkin lymphoma. Findings and caveats of the study: Newly diagnosed and completely responding patients shared comparable baseline diversity.

The time point was: cycle 4 day 1 (C4D1), after five to seven weeks of nivolumab. Every patient was affected by relapse after autologous stem cell transplantation, while exposure to brentuximab vedotin was not uniform. This clone was detected only a few times. Its antigen remains unknown. Assay: immunoSEQ multiplex PCR; the TCRdb copy retains only in-frame clones and omits some. This sample has roughly 25,000 clones, with 65% to 80% found just once. Between the trimmed V and J ends, which lost 4 bases and 0 bases, there was a span of 7 bases. Germline CDR1 is SQVTM and CDR2 is ANQGSEA. The CDR3 contains 13 residues.

The sample consisted of peripheral blood mononuclear cells (PBMCs), taken before the fourth cycle of nivolumab. The chain joins TRBV29-1 to TRBJ2-1, with D hard to call. This sequence originates from a human donor with classical Hodgkin lymphoma. DNA for the CDR3: TGCAGCGTTGTAAGAAACTCCTACAATGAGCAGTTCTTC. It codes for CSVVRNSYNEQFF.